Listed below are T cell receptor beta chains from one sample, sequenced in a study of T cells in Graves' hyperthyroidism and ophthalmopathy. TCRdb recomputed calls from the multiplex PCR reads with MiXCR, one row per CDR3 protein. The profile covers over 250,000 distinct CDR3 sequences, with around 13% appearing a single time and 34% taken by the ten largest. The sequenced sample was blood. These receptors were collected from a woman in her thirties or forties with Graves' ophthalmopathy. Each CDR3 is given with its conserved first and last residue. D genes are given only for firm matches. Size is omitted from some rows. Given values are once, few, many or a class for expanded clones.

j_gene,abundance,v_gene,d_gene,len,CDR3aa,CDR3nt
TRBJ1-3,once,TRBV19,-,13,CASSSGYGNTIYF,TGTGCCAGTAGTTCAGGGTACGGAAACACCATATATTTT
TRBJ1-1,many,TRBV10-3,-,14,CATRGSQMNTEAFF,TGTGCCACCAGGGGATCGCAGATGAACACTGAAGCTTTCTTT
TRBJ2-3,many,TRBV7-8,-,13,CASRGGVWDTQYF,TGTGCCAGCAGGGGGGGCGTTTGGGATACGCAGTATTTT
TRBJ1-1,-,TRBV19,TRBD1,16,CASSTGTGQFQAEAFF,TGTGCCAGTAGTACCGGGACAGGGCAATTTCAAGCTGAAGCTTTCTTT
TRBJ2-3,many,TRBV27,-,14,CASSLVPTGDTQYF,TGTGCCAGCAGTTTAGTTCCCACGGGAGATACGCAGTATTTT
TRBJ1-2,few,TRBV20-1,TRBD1,15,CSATGGPRGPYGYTF,TGCAGTGCTACAGGGGGGCCCAGGGGCCCCTATGGCTACACCTTC
TRBJ2-2,-,TRBV29-1,-,15,CSAMKMMREGGELFF,TGCAGCGCTATGAAGATGATGCGGGAAGGCGGGGAGCTGTTTTTT
TRBJ1-5,many,TRBV5-8,-,14,CASSLWEGNQPQHF,TGTGCCAGCAGCTTGTGGGAGGGCAATCAGCCCCAGCATTTT
TRBJ2-3,-,TRBV11-2,-,17,CASSFLGGAASTDTQYF,TGTGCCAGCAGCTTCTTAGGGGGGGCCGCTAGCACAGATACGCAGTATTTT
TRBJ1-2,many,TRBV12-3/TRBV12-4,-,13,CASSLGSYYGYTF,TGTGCCAGCAGTTTAGGCAGTTACTATGGCTACACCTTC
TRBJ1-2,-,TRBV19,TRBD1,14,CASSPDRGTASYTF,TGTGCCAGTTCACCGGACAGGGGGACCGCGAGCTACACCTTC
TRBJ1-5,many,TRBV2,-,13,CASSLGLWQPQHF,TGTGCCAGCAGTCTGGGATTATGGCAGCCCCAGCATTTT
TRBJ1-1,many,TRBV3-1,-,15,CASSQDGTHNPEAFF,TGTGCCAGCAGCCAAGACGGGACACACAACCCTGAAGCTTTCTTT
TRBJ2-1,many,TRBV2,-,12,CASRFSRDEQFF,TGTGCCAGCAGATTTTCCCGGGATGAGCAGTTCTTC
TRBJ1-5,many,TRBV27,-,13,CASRGGLHQPQHF,TGTGCCAGCAGGGGAGGGCTGCATCAGCCCCAGCATTTT
TRBJ2-7,-,TRBV20-1,TRBD1,14,CSASGDRVDHEQYF,TGCAGTGCTAGCGGGGACAGGGTTGACCACGAGCAGTACTTC
TRBJ1-2,many,TRBV6-1,TRBD1,16,CASSERTGGEVYGYTF,TGTGCCAGCAGTGAGAGGACAGGGGGCGAGGTCTATGGCTACACCTTC
TRBJ1-6,-,TRBV18,-,14,CASSSGLTNSPLHF,TGTGCCAGCTCATCCGGACTGACAAATTCACCCCTCCACTTT
TRBJ2-1,many,TRBV20-1,TRBD2,23,CSARDLGGYERRFLSGDNNEQFF,TGCAGTGCTAGAGATCTGGGGGGTTACGAACGGAGATTTCTAAGCGGGGATAACAATGAGCAGTTCTTC
TRBJ1-4,few,TRBV30,TRBD1,13,CAWSEGTGEKLFF,TGTGCCTGGAGTGAGGGGACAGGTGAAAAACTGTTTTTT
TRBJ2-2,-,TRBV7-6,-,17,CASSLVSGGRATGELFF,TGTGCCAGCAGCCTCGTCTCCGGAGGACGGGCCACCGGGGAGCTGTTTTTT
TRBJ1-4,few,TRBV7-9,-,17,CASSSTGTPATNEKLFF,TGTGCCAGCAGCTCGACCGGGACGCCAGCAACTAATGAAAAACTGTTTTTT
TRBJ1-6,many,TRBV20-1,-,15,CSARDLSAYNSPLHF,TGCAGTGCTAGAGATCTCAGCGCCTATAATTCACCCCTCCACTTT
TRBJ2-7,-,TRBV20-1,-,14,CSARDIGSPREQYF,TGCAGTGCTAGAGATATAGGCAGTCCTAGGGAGCAGTACTTC
TRBJ2-5,many,TRBV20-1,-,13,CSAYAGYQETQYF,TGCAGTGCCTATGCGGGGTACCAAGAGACCCAGTACTTC
TRBJ2-5,-,TRBV7-9,-,15,CASSPPHRAEETQYF,TGTGCCAGCAGCCCCCCCCACAGGGCGGAAGAGACCCAGTACTTC
TRBJ2-1,many,TRBV29-1,-,16,CSVELVDNTIYNEQFF,TGCAGCGTTGAATTAGTGGACAATACGATCTACAATGAGCAGTTCTTC
TRBJ2-1,few,TRBV20-1,-,12,CSGQQVDNEQFF,TGCAGTGGTCAACAGGTCGACAATGAGCAGTTCTTC
TRBJ1-1,many,TRBV9,TRBD1,17,CASSERGQLIPNTEAFF,TGTGCCAGCAGCGAGAGGGGACAGTTAATACCTAACACTGAAGCTTTCTTT
TRBJ1-2,few,TRBV19,-,14,CASSIRTLPYGYTF,TGTGCCAGTAGTATAAGGACTTTACCCTATGGCTACACCTTC
TRBJ1-2,many,TRBV9,-,16,CASSAVDSIVNYGYTF,TGTGCCAGCAGCGCGGTAGACAGCATCGTGAACTATGGCTACACCTTC
TRBJ2-1,-,TRBV29-1,TRBD2,16,CSVVITAGVHYNEQFF,TGCAGCGTTGTAATCACTGCGGGAGTTCATTACAATGAGCAGTTCTTC
TRBJ2-5,many,TRBV27,-,14,CASSSGYRLETQYF,TGTGCCAGCAGTTCAGGTTACCGATTGGAGACCCAGTACTTC
TRBJ2-7,many,TRBV28,-,14,CASSLWVNPYEQYF,TGTGCCAGCAGTTTATGGGTGAATCCTTACGAGCAGTACTTC
TRBJ2-5,-,TRBV6-1,TRBD1,13,CASGTELQETQYF,TGTGCCAGCGGGACAGAGCTACAAGAGACCCAGTACTTC
TRBJ1-4,-,TRBV5-1,TRBD1,15,CASSLDRGLDEKLFF,TGCGCCAGCAGCTTGGACAGGGGGCTAGATGAAAAACTGTTTTTT
TRBJ1-6,-,TRBV9,TRBD1,15,CASSGRQGDTSPLHF,TGTGCCAGCAGCGGCCGACAGGGAGATACTTCACCCCTCCACTTT
TRBJ1-2,many,TRBV15,TRBD1,16,CATSRVGGQGAYGYTF,TGTGCCACCAGCAGAGTGGGCGGGCAGGGGGCTTATGGCTACACCTTC
TRBJ1-6,many,TRBV28,-,15,CASSSATEVGSPLHF,TGTGCCAGCAGTTCCGCTACAGAAGTCGGTTCACCCCTCCACTTT
TRBJ1-2,many,TRBV12-3/TRBV12-4,TRBD1,13,CASSQDRGYGYTF,TGTGCCAGCAGTCAAGACAGGGGTTATGGCTACACCTTC
TRBJ1-2,-,TRBV27,-,13,CVSSPSGGNGYTF,TGTGTCAGCAGTCCCTCGGGTGGAAATGGCTACACCTTC
TRBJ1-2,-,TRBV3-1,TRBD1,15,CASSQRAGGSYSYTF,TGTGCCAGCAGCCAAAGGGCAGGGGGGTCCTATAGCTACACCTTC
TRBJ2-5,many,TRBV20-1,-,13,CSAPPLGVETQYF,TGCAGTGCCCCACCCCTGGGGGTGGAGACCCAGTACTTC
TRBJ1-5,many,TRBV28,-,13,CASSHLGGQPQHF,TGTGCCAGCAGCCACCTAGGCGGTCAGCCCCAGCATTTT
TRBJ1-3,-,TRBV10-3,-,11,CAINGGNTIYF,TGTGCCATCAACGGAGGAAACACCATATATTTT
TRBJ2-2,-,TRBV5-1,TRBD1,15,CASSKKTGETGELFF,TGCGCCAGCAGCAAAAAGACAGGGGAAACCGGGGAGCTGTTTTTT
TRBJ2-1,many,TRBV12-3/TRBV12-4,-,15,CAIVAEGKRYNEQFF,TGTGCCATCGTTGCAGAGGGGAAAAGGTACAATGAGCAGTTCTTC
TRBJ1-3,many,TRBV2,-,16,CASSEIPGSYGNTIYF,TGTGCCAGCAGTGAGATCCCGGGGTCCTATGGAAACACCATATATTTT